The 19 T cell receptor beta chains presented below share a single source sample, sequenced in a study of blood T cell repertoires in COVID-19 (dated by TCRdb to about 2020). Library method: the immunoSEQ multiplex PCR assay. The table comes from immuneACCESS by way of TCRdb, which keeps in-frame sequences with V and J called. Part of the clones is missing from these tables; in studies checked, under half for an unresolved V gene and the rest for unknown reasons. Present in this sample are some 21,000 clones, roughly 89% of which were seen just once. The top ten clones comprise roughly an eighth of the sample. The sample consisted of peripheral blood. These receptors originate from an elderly woman with active or convalescent COVID-19.

The V call is TRBV5-4, the J call TRBJ2-7; 13 bases align to TRBD2. J was trimmed by 3 bases and V by 4 bases; bases with no gene match: 10. The length of the CDR3 is 17 residues. The V gene's germline CDR1 is SGHNT and CDR2 YYREEE (reference sequence). The CDR3 protein is CASSPRRGLAGDYEQYF. CDR3 bases: TGTGCCAGCAGCCCCCGTCGTGGACTAGCGGGAGACTACGAGCAGTACTTC.

The rearrangement links TRBV14 to TRBJ2-3, with D perhaps TRBD1 (6 bases). Germline CDR1 is SGHDN and CDR2 is FVKESK. This CDR3 is built from 14 residues. V was shortened by 4 bases and J by 3 bases, with 11 bases between the two germline ends. This chain's CDR3 is CASSRQAWTDTQYF. In DNA, the CDR3 is TGTGCCAGCAGCCGACAGGCCTGGACAGATACGCAGTATTTT.

The rearrangement joins TRBV28 to TRBJ1-5; 11 nucleotides match TRBD1. The CDR3 runs 16 residues. The J segment lost 6 bases and the V segment lost 4 bases, leaving 8 bases of the junction unmatched. CDR1 MDHEN and CDR2 SYDVKM come from the germline V gene. Written as DNA, the CDR3 is TGTGCCAGCAGTTGGAAAAGGACAGGGGGCTCTCAGCCCCAGCATTTT. Translated, it gives CASSWKRTGGSQPQHF.

This rearrangement joins TRBV7-9 to TRBJ1-1; no clear D. Germline V gives CDR1 SEHNR, CDR2 FQNEAQ (reference sequence). V was clipped by 10 bases and J by 0 bases, with 15 bases between them. CDR3 length: 14 amino acids. The CDR3 nucleotides are TGTGCCATCTCCTCGGGGTCCATGAACACTGAAGCTTTCTTT. Its protein product is CAISSGSMNTEAFF. Complete variable domain (other parts from reference TRBV7-9 and TRBJ1-1): DTGVSQNPRHKITKRGQNVTFRCDPISEHNRLYWYRQTLGQGPEFLTYFQNEAQLEKSRLLSDRFSAERPKGSFSTLEIQRTEQGDSAMYLCAISSGSMNTEAFFGQGTRLTVV.

V gene TRBV28 combines with J gene TRBJ2-7; TRBD2 aligns across 10 bases. Germline V gives CDR1 MDHEN, CDR2 SYDVKM. V shed 5 bases, J shed 0 bases, and the junction held 4 bases outside the gene matches. This CDR3 has 15 amino acids. The DNA of the CDR3 is TGTGCCAGCAGTGGACTAGCGGTTACCTCCTACGAGCAGTACTTC. Translating gives CASSGLAVTSYEQYF.

The chain joins TRBV28 to TRBJ2-7, with 8 nucleotides matching TRBD1. The CDR3 loop spans 14 amino acids. Unmatched junction bases numbered 9, after V lost 5 bases and J lost 6 bases. Germline V gene sequence: CDR1 MDHEN, CDR2 SYDVKM. The CDR3 region has the DNA TGTGCCAGCAGTATACCGACAGGGGCGGGCGAGCAGTACTTC. Protein product: CASSIPTGAGEQYF. Full variable domain (outside the CDR3, taken from reference TRBV28 and TRBJ2-7): DVKVTQSSRYLVKRTGEKVFLECVQDMDHENMFWYRQDPGLGLRLIYFSYDVKMKEKGDIPEGYSVSREKKERFSLILESASTNQTSMYLCASSIPTGAGEQYFGPGTRLTVT.

The chain uses TRBV6-6 and TRBJ1-2, with D perhaps TRBD1 (6 bases). The germline gives CDR1 MNHNY, CDR2 SVGAGI (reference sequence). The CDR3 consists of 14 residues. The ends were cut back, 4 bases at V and 6 bases at J, with 15 bases in the middle. The CDR3 nucleotides read TGTGCCAGCAGTTCCCCTCCGGCAGGGGATGGCTACACCTTC. This translates into CASSSPPAGDGYTF.

V and J are TRBV24-1 and TRBJ1-2; perhaps TRBD1 as D (6 bases). This CDR3 is 15 amino acids long. Germline-derived CDR1 and CDR2 are KGHDR and SFDVKD. The ends were cut back, 6 bases at V and 7 bases at J, with 20 bases in the middle. Written as DNA, the CDR3 is TGTGCCACCAGTAAAGACGGGGGGGGCGCCGGTGGCTACACCTTC. This encodes CATSKDGGGAGGYTF.

In DNA form, the CDR3 reads TGTGCCATCAGTACCTCGACAGGCTACGAGCAGTACTTC. Protein product: CAISTSTGYEQYF. The chain carries TRBV10-3 and TRBJ2-7, with a possible D match to TRBD1 (6 bases). In germline, CDR1 is ENHRY, CDR2 SYGVKD. The CDR3 loop spans 13 amino acids. V lost 5 bases to trimming and J lost 3 bases, with 11 bases between them.

The chain joins TRBV27 to TRBJ2-5; 8 bases match TRBD1. The V segment lost 5 bases and the J segment 5 bases; nucleotides outside the gene matches: 7. The germline V gene encodes CDR1 MNHEY and CDR2 SMNVEV (reference sequence). The CDR3 is 14 residues long. The CDR3 sequence: CASSTYRDRETQYF. CDR3 bases: TGTGCCAGCAGTACTTACCGGGACAGGGAGACCCAGTACTTC.

In its sample, this clone was seen a few times. The chain carries TRBV21-1 and TRBJ1-4; TRBD1 is taken as the D call from the table, unchecked against the DNA. TRBV21-1 is tagged as a pseudogene. The CDR3 loop spans 18 amino acids. CDR3 sequence: CASINGTGEKGKGEKLFF. The CDR3 nucleotides are TGTGCCAGCATTAACGGGACAGGGGAGAAGGGGAAAGGTGAAAAACTGTTTTTT.

This clone was observed a single time. The rearrangement joins TRBV20-1 to TRBJ1-1, with D maybe TRBD1 (5 bases). CDR3 length: 11 residues. From germline, CDR1 is DFQATT and CDR2 SNEGSKA (reference sequence). V was shortened by 6 bases and J by 2 bases, with 7 bases between the two germline ends. CDR3: CSATDNTEAFF. The CDR3 coding sequence is TGCAGTGCGACAGACAACACTGAAGCTTTCTTT.

CDR3 in DNA: TGTGCCAGCAGCTTCGGCAGAAGGGGGAACACTGAAGCTTTCTTT. It is translated as CASSFGRRGNTEAFF. This rearrangement joins TRBV5-8 to TRBJ1-1, with a possible D match to TRBD1 (5 bases). V dropped 2 bases and J dropped 1 base, with 12 bases sitting between them. This CDR3 region has 15 residues. Looked up from germline, CDR1 is SGHTS and CDR2 is YDEGEE.

The chain joins TRBV10-2 to TRBJ1-4; TRBD1 aligns across 8 bases. The junction had 4 bases not matched to a gene; V was cut back by 6 bases and J by 4 bases. The CDR3 sequence is 14 residues long. Germline V gene sequence: CDR1 WSHSY, CDR2 SAAADI. Here the CDR3 reads CASRKQGVNEKLFF. The CDR3 DNA sequence: TGCGCCAGCAGGAAACAGGGGGTTAATGAAAAACTGTTTTTT.

This chain links TRBV29-1 with TRBJ1-1, with D unclear. This CDR3 contains 14 residues. With 7 bases removed from V and 2 bases from J, the gap between germline ends came to 17 bases. CDR1 is SQVTM and CDR2 is ANQGSEA in the germline V gene. The CDR3 reads CSARFGRTNTEAFF. CDR3 in DNA: TGCAGCGCGCGATTTGGCAGGACTAACACTGAAGCTTTCTTT.

CDR3 residues: CASSLARQGASIMPQHF. DNA of the CDR3: TGTGCCAGCAGTCTCGCACGACAGGGGGCCTCGATAATGCCCCAGCATTTT. The chain couples TRBV27 to TRBJ1-5; 10 nucleotides align to TRBD1. Trimming removed 5 bases from V and 9 bases from J; junction bases left unmatched: 16. Germline loops: CDR1 MNHEY, CDR2 SMNVEV (reference sequence). This CDR3 has 17 amino acids.

V usage is TRBV29-1 and J usage is TRBJ2-5; TRBD1 matches at 11 bases. From germline, CDR1 is SQVTM and CDR2 ANQGSEA. With 4 bases clipped from V and 2 bases from J, the junction kept 9 bases outside the gene matches. The CDR3 runs 16 residues. The CDR3 spells CSVGGPGTGGQETQYF. The CDR3 nucleotides read TGCAGCGTTGGGGGACCCGGGACAGGGGGACAAGAGACCCAGTACTTC. Based on the CDR3 plus reference TRBV29-1 and TRBJ2-5, the full variable domain is SAVISQKPSRDICQRGTSLTIQCQVDSQVTMMFWYRQQPGQSLTLIATANQGSEATYESGFVIDKFPISRPNLTFSTLTVSNMSPEDSSIYLCSVGGPGTGGQETQYFGPGTRLLVL.

The J gene is TRBJ2-1, the V gene TRBV7-9, with 12 bases that match TRBD1. V dropped 6 bases and J dropped 3; count of bases not matched to a gene: 9. Germline CDR1 SEHNR, CDR2 FQNEAQ (reference sequence). The CDR3 covers 17 residues. In DNA form, the CDR3 reads TGTGCCAGCAGGTGGGACAGGGGGCAAAATAGCTACAATGAGCAGTTCTTC. Translating it yields CASRWDRGQNSYNEQFF. The entire variable domain, with the rest obtained from reference TRBV7-9 and TRBJ2-1, is as follows: DTGVSQNPRHKITKRGQNVTFRCDPISEHNRLYWYRQTLGQGPEFLTYFQNEAQLEKSRLLSDRFSAERPKGSFSTLEIQRTEQGDSAMYLCASRWDRGQNSYNEQFFGPGTRLTVL.

The rearrangement uses TRBV5-1 and TRBJ2-3, with a weak D call TRBD1 (6 bases). The V gene lost 0 bases and the J gene lost 0 bases, with 11 bases spanning the gap. Germline V gives CDR1 SGHRS, CDR2 YFSETQ. The CDR3 runs to 16 residues. The CDR3 DNA reads as TGCGCCAGCAGCTTGGGACAGGTTTCTAGCACAGATACGCAGTATTTT. Protein sequence: CASSLGQVSSTDTQYF.